The 13 T cell receptor beta chains below all came from one sample that was sequenced in a study of T cell clonality in common variable immunodeficiency. Study-level results: Reportedly, TCR beta sequences from common variable immunodeficiency showed fewer deletions and N-nucleotide insertions.

TCRdb keeps only in-frame clones here, not all; method: immunoSEQ multiplex PCR. This repertoire holds about 3,400 clones, and none appear only once. For these receptors, no antigen is known. The sample comprised peripheral blood mononuclear cells. Receptors originate from a human donor with common variable immunodeficiency.

A note on this clone: The CDR3 end falls 3 residues outside the read, so it is completed with the germline J gene. The gene calls are TRBV18 and TRBJ2-3, with a possible D match to TRBD1 (5 bases). Germline V gene lookup returns CDR1 KGHSH and CDR2 LQKENI. The CDR3 contains 16 residues. V was trimmed by 0 bases and J by 6 bases, leaving 16 bases between them. CDR3 sequence reads: CASSPPTATITDTQYF. The covered CDR3 bases are TGTGCCAGCTCACCACCGACAGCCACTATCACGGATACG. Based on the CDR3 plus reference TRBV18 and TRBJ2-3, the full variable domain is NAGVMQNPRHLVRRRGQEARLRCSPMKGHSHVYWYRQLPEEGLKFMVYLQKENIIDESGMPKERFSAEFPKEGPSILRIQQVVRGDSAAYFCASSPPTATITDTQYFGPGTRLTVL.

Notes on this clone: The read finishes 3 residues shy of the CDR3 end, and the germline J gene is used to complete it. The chain employs TRBV18 and TRBJ2-6; D is ambiguous. Germline V gene sequence: CDR1 KGHSH, CDR2 LQKENI. V was pared by 3 bases and J by 4 bases, with 4 bases between. The CDR3 has 13 amino acids. The CDR3 protein is CASSPPGANVLTF. The covered CDR3 bases are TGTGCCAGCTCACCCCCGGGGGCCAACGTC.

This clone has ten or more counts. The read stops 3 residues short of the end of the CDR3; the missing end is completed from the germline J gene. The chain is built from TRBV20-1 and TRBJ2-4; a weak D match, TRBD2 (6 bases). This CDR3 comprises 18 residues. Germline values: CDR1 DFQATT, CDR2 SNEGSKA (reference sequence). Trimming left V 3 bases short and J 1 base short, with 22 bases between. Incomplete CDR3 DNA: TGCAGTGCTAGCCCCCCCCGGGGGAGGCCAGAGGCCAAAAACATT. It encodes CSASPPRGRPEAKNI. The complete CDR3 sequence is CSASPPRGRPEAKNIQYF.

This clone was seen a handful of times. The read ends 3 residues shy of where the CDR3 ends; the end is completed using the germline J gene. V gene TRBV6-2 or TRBV6-3 combines with J gene TRBJ2-2, with 7 bases lining up with TRBD1. Trimming at V came to 0 bases and at J to 5 bases, leaving 9 bases not matched to a gene. The CDR3 extends over 17 amino acids. Germline V gene sequence: CDR1 MNHEY, CDR2 SVGEGT. CDR3 bases read: TGTGCCAGCAGTTACTCCCCCGGACAGGTTGATACCGGGGAG. The encoded protein is CASSYSPGQVDTGE. The entire CDR3 sequence reads CASSYSPGQVDTGELFF.

The sample holds a few counts of this clone. The part of the CDR3 DNA that was read is TGTGCCAGCAGCTTAGTCGGCAGGAGCACAGATACG. It yields the protein CASSLVGRSTDT. The entire CDR3 sequence reads CASSLVGRSTDTQYF. The V and J genes are TRBV7-2 and TRBJ2-3; D uncertain. The sequence runs out 3 residues before the end of the CDR3; the remainder is reconstructed from the germline J gene. CDR3 size: 15 residues. The germline V gene encodes CDR1 SGHTA and CDR2 FQGNSA. The V end was cut by 1 base, the J end by 0 bases, with 8 bases between.

About this clone itself: The read terminates 3 residues before the CDR3 end, so the remaining end is supplied by the germline J gene. The chain is built from TRBV7-3 and TRBJ2-7, with no clear D. CDR3 length: 13 amino acids. Trimming shortened V by 2 bases and J by 3 bases, and 8 bases separated the two germline ends. The germline gives CDR1 SGHTA, CDR2 FQGTGA. The CDR3 sequence is CASSLSQDYEQYF. The DNA read from the CDR3 is TGTGCCAGCAGCTTATCCCAGGACTACGAG. Combining the CDR3 with reference TRBV7-3 and TRBJ2-7 gives the whole variable domain GAGVSQTPSNKVTEKGKYVELRCDPISGHTALYWYRQSLGQGPEFLIYFQGTGAADDSGLPNDRFFAVRPEGSVSTLKIQRTERGDSAVYLCASSLSQDYEQYFGPGTRLTVT.

With regard to this clone: The sequenced fragment ends 3 residues before the CDR3 boundary, so the rest is inferred from the germline J gene. The chain links TRBV6-1 to TRBJ2-3; D not certain. The V gene lost 4 bases and the J gene lost 2 bases, with 16 bases spanning the gap. Germline V gene data show CDR1 as MNHNS and CDR2 as SASEGT. This CDR3 has 16 amino acids. The sequenced CDR3 bases are TGTGCCAGCAGTGGGGCTCAATCCCCCCACACAGATACG. Its protein is CASSGAQSPHTDT. The entire CDR3 is CASSGAQSPHTDTQYF.

Points on this clone: The missing CDR3 end, 3 residues past where the read stops, is filled in from the germline J gene. The J gene is TRBJ1-2, the V gene TRBV2; D unclear. Between the trimmed V and J ends, which lost 1 base and 4 bases, there was a span of 16 bases. The CDR3 contains 16 residues. In germline, CDR1 is SNHLY, CDR2 FYNNEI. Partial CDR3 DNA: TGTGCCAGCAGTGAAGATAATGAAAGGTCGGGCTATGGC. Its translation is CASSEDNERSGYG. The whole CDR3 is CASSEDNERSGYGYTF.

Notes on this clone: The read ends 3 residues early relative to the CDR3; the germline J gene fills the gap. This chain connects TRBV2 to TRBJ1-6; 9 bases agree with TRBD1. In germline, CDR1 is SNHLY, CDR2 FYNNEI. The length of the CDR3 is 14 residues. Germline trimming cut 7 bases from V and 10 bases from J; bases unmatched to any gene: 8. Partial CDR3 DNA: TGTGCCAGCATTGGGGGACAGGGAGTCTCACCC. Translated: CASIGGQGVSP. The CDR3 as a whole reads CASIGGQGVSPLHF.

Concerning this clone itself: The read finishes 3 residues shy of the CDR3 end, and the germline J gene is used to complete it. The chain recombines TRBV18 with TRBJ1-1, with no clear D. The V gene lost 1 base and the J gene lost 1 base, with 13 bases spanning the gap. CDR3 length equals 16 residues. Germline V lookup: CDR1 KGHSH, CDR2 LQKENI. The CDR3 region is CASSPQVAAGNTEAFF. CDR3 DNA (partial): TGTGCCAGCTCACCACAGGTAGCGGCTGGGAACACTGAA.

This clone qualifies as medium-sized. Sequencing ends 3 residues short of the CDR3 end; the germline J gene provides the rest. The chain joins TRBV28 to TRBJ1-5; D remains unclear. V was clipped by 3 bases and J by 8 bases, with 11 bases between them. The CDR3 is 13 amino acids. Germline V lookup: CDR1 MDHEN, CDR2 SYDVKM. CDR3 loop: CASSFGWNKPQHF. Incomplete CDR3 DNA: TGTGCCAGCAGTTTCGGGTGGAATAAGCCC.

This clone has more than one count but fewer than ten. The read terminates 3 residues ahead of where the CDR3 ends, so the germline J gene completes it. V is TRBV19 and J is TRBJ1-3; D call uncertain. V was clipped by 3 bases and J by 1 base, with 7 bases between them. CDR1 and CDR2 from the germline V gene are LNHDA and SQIVND (reference sequence). This CDR3 is built from 14 residues. Partial CDR3 DNA: TGTGCCAGTAGTATTCCGGGGTCTGGAAACACC. Amino acid sequence: CASSIPGSGNT. The CDR3 as a whole reads CASSIPGSGNTIYF.

In regard to this clone: Read data end 3 residues before the CDR3 end; the end is taken from the germline J gene. V gene TRBV19 combines with J gene TRBJ2-7, with TRBD1 matching over 9 bases. V trimming: 4 bases; J trimming: 2 bases; junction bases outside the gene matches: 3. Germline CDR1 LNHDA, CDR2 SQIVND (reference sequence). The CDR3 loop spans 14 amino acids. The covered CDR3 bases are TGTGCCAGTAGTACCGGACAGGGGACCTACGAG. This sequence encodes CASSTGQGTYE. The full CDR3 protein is CASSTGQGTYEQYF.